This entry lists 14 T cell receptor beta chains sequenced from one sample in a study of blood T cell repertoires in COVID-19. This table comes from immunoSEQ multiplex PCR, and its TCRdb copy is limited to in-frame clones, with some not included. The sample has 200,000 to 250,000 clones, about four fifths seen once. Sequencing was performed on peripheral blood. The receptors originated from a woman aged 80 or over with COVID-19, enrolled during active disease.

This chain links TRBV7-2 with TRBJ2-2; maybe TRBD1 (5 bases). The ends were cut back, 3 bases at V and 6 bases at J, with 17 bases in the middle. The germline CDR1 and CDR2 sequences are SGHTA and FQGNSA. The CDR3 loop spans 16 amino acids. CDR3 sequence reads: CASSFGTGGFAGELFF. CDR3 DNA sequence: TGTGCCAGCAGCTTTGGAACAGGCGGCTTCGCCGGGGAGCTGTTTTTT.

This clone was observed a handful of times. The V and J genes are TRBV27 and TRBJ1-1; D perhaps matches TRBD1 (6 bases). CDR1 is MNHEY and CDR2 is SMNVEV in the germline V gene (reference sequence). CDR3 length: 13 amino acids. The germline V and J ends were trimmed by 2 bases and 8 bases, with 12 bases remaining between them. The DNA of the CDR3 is TGTGCCAGCAGTTTACGGGGGGCTCGGGAAGCTTTCTTT. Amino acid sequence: CASSLRGAREAFF.

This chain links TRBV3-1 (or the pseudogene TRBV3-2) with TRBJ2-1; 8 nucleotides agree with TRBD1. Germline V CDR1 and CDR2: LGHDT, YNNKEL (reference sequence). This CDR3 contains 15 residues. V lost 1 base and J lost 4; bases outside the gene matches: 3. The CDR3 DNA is TGTGCCAGCAGCCAAGGGGGACAGGCATACAATGAGCAGTTCTTC. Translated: CASSQGGQAYNEQFF.

CDR3 region: CASSPDRDQPQHF. CDR3 DNA: TGTGCCAGTAGTCCGGACAGGGATCAGCCCCAGCATTTT. The J gene is TRBJ1-5, the V gene TRBV19; 8 bases are a match to TRBD1. The length of the CDR3 is 13 residues. V lost 5 bases, J lost 5 bases, and 2 bases stayed unmatched. The germline CDR1 and CDR2 sequences are LNHDA and SQIVND (reference sequence). Supplemented by reference TRBV19 and TRBJ1-5, the full variable domain reads DGGITQSPKYLFRKEGQNVTLSCEQNLNHDAMYWYRQDPGQGLRLIYYSQIVNDFQKGDIAEGYSVSREKKESFPLTVTSAQKNPTAFYLCASSPDRDQPQHFGDGTRLSIL.

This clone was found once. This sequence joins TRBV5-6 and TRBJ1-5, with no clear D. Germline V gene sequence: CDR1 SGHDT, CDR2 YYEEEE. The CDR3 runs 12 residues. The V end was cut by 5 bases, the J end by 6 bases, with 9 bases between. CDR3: CASSWGGQPQHF. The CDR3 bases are TGTGCCAGCAGTTGGGGAGGTCAGCCCCAGCATTTT.

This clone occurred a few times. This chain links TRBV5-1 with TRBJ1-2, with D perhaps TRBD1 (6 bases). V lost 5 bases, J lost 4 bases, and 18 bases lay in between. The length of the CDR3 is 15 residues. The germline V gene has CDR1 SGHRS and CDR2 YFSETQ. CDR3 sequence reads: CASRSGDGRGYGYTF. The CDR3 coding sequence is TGCGCCAGCAGATCCGGGGACGGCAGGGGCTATGGCTACACCTTC. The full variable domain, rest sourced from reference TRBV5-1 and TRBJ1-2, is KAGVTQTPRYLIKTRGQQVTLSCSPISGHRSVSWYQQTPGQGLQFLFEYFSETQRNKGNFPGRFSGRQFSNSRSEMNVSTLELGDSALYLCASRSGDGRGYGYTFGSGTRLTVV.

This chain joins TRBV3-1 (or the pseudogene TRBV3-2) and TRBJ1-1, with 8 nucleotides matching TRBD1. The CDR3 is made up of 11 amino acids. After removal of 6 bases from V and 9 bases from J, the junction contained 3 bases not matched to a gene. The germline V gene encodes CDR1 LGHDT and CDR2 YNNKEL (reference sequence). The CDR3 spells CASSPGGQAFF. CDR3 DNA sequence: TGTGCCAGCAGTCCAGGGGGCCAAGCTTTCTTT.

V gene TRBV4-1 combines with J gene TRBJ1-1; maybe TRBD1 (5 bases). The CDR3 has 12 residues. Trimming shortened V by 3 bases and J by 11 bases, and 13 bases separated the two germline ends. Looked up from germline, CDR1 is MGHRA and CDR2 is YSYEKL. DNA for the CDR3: TGCGCCAGCAGCCAGCCGGCAGGGATGGCTTTCTTT. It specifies CASSQPAGMAFF.

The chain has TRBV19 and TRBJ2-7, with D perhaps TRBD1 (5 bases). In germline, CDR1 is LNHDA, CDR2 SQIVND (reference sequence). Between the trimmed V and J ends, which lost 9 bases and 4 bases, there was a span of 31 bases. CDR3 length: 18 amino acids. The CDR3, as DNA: TGTGCCAGCCCCCGGCCAGAACACCGGACACCGAGATTTTACGAGCAGTACTTC. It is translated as CASPRPEHRTPRFYEQYF.

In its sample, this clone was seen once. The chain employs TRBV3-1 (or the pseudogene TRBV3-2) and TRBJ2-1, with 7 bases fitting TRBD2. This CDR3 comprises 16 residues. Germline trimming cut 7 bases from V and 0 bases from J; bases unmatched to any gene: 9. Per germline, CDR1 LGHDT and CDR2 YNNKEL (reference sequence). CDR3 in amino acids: CASKSWGGSSYNEQFF. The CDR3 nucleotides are TGTGCCAGCAAATCCTGGGGCGGGAGCTCCTACAATGAGCAGTTCTTC.

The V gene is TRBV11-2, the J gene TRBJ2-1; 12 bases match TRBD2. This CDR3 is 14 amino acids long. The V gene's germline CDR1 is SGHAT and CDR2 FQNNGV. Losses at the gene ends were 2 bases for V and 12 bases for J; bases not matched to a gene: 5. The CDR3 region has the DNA TGTGCCAGCAGCTTAAGGACTAGCGGGGTTGGGCAGTTCTTC. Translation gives CASSLRTSGVGQFF.

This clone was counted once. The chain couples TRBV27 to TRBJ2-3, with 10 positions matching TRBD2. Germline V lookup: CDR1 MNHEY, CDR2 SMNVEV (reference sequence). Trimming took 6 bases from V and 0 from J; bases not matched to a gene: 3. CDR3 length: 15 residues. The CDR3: CASRETSGSTDTQYF. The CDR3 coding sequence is TGTGCCAGCAGAGAGACTAGCGGGAGCACAGATACGCAGTATTTT.

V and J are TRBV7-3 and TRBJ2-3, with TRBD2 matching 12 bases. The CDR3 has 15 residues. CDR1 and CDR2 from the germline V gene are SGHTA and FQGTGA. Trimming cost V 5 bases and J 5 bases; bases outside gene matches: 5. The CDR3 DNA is TGTGCCAGCAGCATGACTAGCGGGGGTGGAGATACGCAGTATTTT. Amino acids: CASSMTSGGGDTQYF.

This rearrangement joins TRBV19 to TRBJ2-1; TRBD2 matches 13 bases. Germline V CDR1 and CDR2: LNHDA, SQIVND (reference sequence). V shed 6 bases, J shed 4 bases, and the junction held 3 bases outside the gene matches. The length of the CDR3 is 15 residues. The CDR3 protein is CASRSTSGGYNEQFF. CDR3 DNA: TGTGCCAGTAGGTCGACTAGCGGGGGGTACAATGAGCAGTTCTTC.